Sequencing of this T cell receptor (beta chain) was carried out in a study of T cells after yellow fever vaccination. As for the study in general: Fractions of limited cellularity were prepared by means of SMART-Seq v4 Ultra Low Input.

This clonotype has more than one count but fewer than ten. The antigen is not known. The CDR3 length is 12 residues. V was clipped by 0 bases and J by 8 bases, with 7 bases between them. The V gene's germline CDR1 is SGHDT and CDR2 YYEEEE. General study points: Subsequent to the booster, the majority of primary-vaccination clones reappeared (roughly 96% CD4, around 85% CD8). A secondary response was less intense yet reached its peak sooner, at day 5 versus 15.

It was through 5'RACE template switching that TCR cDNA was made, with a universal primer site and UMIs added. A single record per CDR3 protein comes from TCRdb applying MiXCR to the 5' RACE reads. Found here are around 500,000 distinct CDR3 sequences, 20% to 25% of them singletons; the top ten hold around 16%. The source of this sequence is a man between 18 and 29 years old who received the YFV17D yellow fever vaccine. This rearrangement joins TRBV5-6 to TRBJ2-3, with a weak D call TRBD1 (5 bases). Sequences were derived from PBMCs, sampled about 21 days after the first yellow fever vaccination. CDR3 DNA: TGTGCCAGCAGCTTGGGGGGCCGTACGCAGTATTTT. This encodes CASSLGGRTQYF.